Each of the 4 T cell receptor beta chains below was sequenced from the same sample in a study of blood T cell repertoires in COVID-19. Sequencing was performed with immunoSEQ multiplex PCR; in TCRdb, only in-frame clones are kept and a portion is missing. The repertoire includes about 170,000 clones, around 83% of them detected once, and 15% to 20% sits in the top ten. Sequenced: peripheral blood. These receptors all come from a woman in her seventies who had recovered from COVID-19.

The chain combines TRBV7-9 with TRBJ2-1; TRBD1 is a possible D gene (6 bases). The CDR3 is 13 amino acids. V lost 4 bases, J lost 2 bases, and 6 bases lay in between. Germline lookup yields CDR1 SEHNR and CDR2 FQNEAQ (reference sequence). The CDR3 DNA sequence: TGTGCCAGCAGCTGGGACACCTACAATGAGCAGTTCTTC. Translation gives CASSWDTYNEQFF.

V is TRBV7-9 and J is TRBJ1-2; 7 nucleotides line up with TRBD1. Germline V gene sequence: CDR1 SEHNR, CDR2 FQNEAQ (reference sequence). CDR3 length equals 14 residues. The J segment lost 5 bases and the V segment lost 5 bases, leaving 8 bases of the junction unmatched. The CDR3 DNA sequence: TGTGCCAGCAGCCCCAGGGACAGAAGGTATGGCTACACCTTC. As protein: CASSPRDRRYGYTF.

V gene TRBV7-9 combines with J gene TRBJ1-2; 9 nucleotides align to TRBD1. This CDR3 has 14 amino acids. Trimming cost V 5 bases and J 7 bases; bases outside gene matches: 8. In germline, CDR1 is SEHNR, CDR2 FQNEAQ (reference sequence). CDR3 in DNA: TGTGCCAGCAGCCCCACAGGGGGCGCGTTTGGCTACACCTTC. This encodes CASSPTGGAFGYTF. The whole variable domain, filled in from reference TRBV7-9 and TRBJ1-2, reads DTGVSQNPRHKITKRGQNVTFRCDPISEHNRLYWYRQTLGQGPEFLTYFQNEAQLEKSRLLSDRFSAERPKGSFSTLEIQRTEQGDSAMYLCASSPTGGAFGYTFGSGTRLTVV.

The chain recombines TRBV28 with TRBJ1-1, with D unclear. The CDR3 runs 14 residues. V lost 7 bases and J 3 bases, leaving 15 bases between the germline ends. The germline V gene has CDR1 MDHEN and CDR2 SYDVKM. The CDR3 region is CASTSPAGYTEAFF. The CDR3 DNA reads as TGTGCCAGCACCTCCCCGGCGGGATACACTGAAGCTTTCTTT.